A selection of T cell receptor beta chains follows, all from one sample in a study of CD8 T cells in Susac syndrome. TCRdb ran MiXCR on the immunoSEQ multiplex PCR reads and lists one entry per CDR3 protein. The table includes 200,000 to 300,000 distinct CDR3 sequences, 90% to 96% detected once. Sequenced: CD4+ T cells from PBMCs. Receptors originate from a human donor with Susac syndrome. Both conserved end residues are part of each CDR3.

CDR3aa: CSAREDPSAKLFF
len: 13
v_gene: TRBV20-1
j_gene: TRBJ1-4

CDR3aa: CSVGTRLGANVLTF
len: 14
v_gene: TRBV29-1
j_gene: TRBJ2-6

CDR3aa: CASSLAGQGSGGYTF
len: 15
v_gene: TRBV12-3/TRBV12-4
j_gene: TRBJ1-2

CDR3aa: CASSQVGWLAGGISYNEQFF
len: 20
v_gene: TRBV14
j_gene: TRBJ2-1

CDR3aa: CSARRGTSGSYEQYF
len: 15
v_gene: TRBV20-1
j_gene: TRBJ2-7

CDR3aa: CASGQANTGELFF
len: 13
v_gene: TRBV9
j_gene: TRBJ2-2

CDR3aa: CSPLGTGHIYGYTF
len: 14
v_gene: TRBV29-1
j_gene: TRBJ1-2

CDR3aa: CASSQLSISYEQYF
len: 14
v_gene: TRBV4-1
j_gene: TRBJ2-7

CDR3aa: CASNQRKDQPQHF
len: 13
v_gene: TRBV19
j_gene: TRBJ1-5

CDR3aa: CSARASAATGEQFF
len: 14
v_gene: TRBV20-1
j_gene: TRBJ2-1